This record concerns one T cell receptor (beta chain) sequence. Its antigen is undetermined. PCR amplification relied on 60 Vbeta primers (plus 13 Jbeta primers). Here immunoSEQ multiplex PCR was the method, and the copy in TCRdb shows in-frame clones only, minus some. The data contain 100,000 to 150,000 clones, over 60% of them singletons. The data derive from a study of cytomegalovirus exposure and HLA in healthy donors. Study conclusions and caveats: A later analysis reportedly found fewer N-insertions in an Asian-associated ancestry cluster than the roughly 730-donor mean. Among TCR beta chains of equal frequency, HLA-associated ones were more clonally expanded in a later analysis. A link between a missense DCLRE1C variant and TCR beta V- and J-gene trimming emerged from a later analysis.

The CDR3 has 17 amino acids. V was pared by 6 bases and J by 5 bases, with 25 bases between. CDR1 and CDR2 from the germline V gene are SGHVS and FQNEAQ. This clonotype was obtained from a man aged 50 to 59 in good health and CMV-seronegative. V is TRBV7-8 and J is TRBJ2-5; D is possibly TRBD2 (7 bases). The material sequenced was PBMCs. CDR3 bases: TGTGCCAGCAGACCACGAGGGGGGGGGTCTATATCGGAGACCCAGTACTTC. Amino acids: CASRPRGGGSISETQYF.